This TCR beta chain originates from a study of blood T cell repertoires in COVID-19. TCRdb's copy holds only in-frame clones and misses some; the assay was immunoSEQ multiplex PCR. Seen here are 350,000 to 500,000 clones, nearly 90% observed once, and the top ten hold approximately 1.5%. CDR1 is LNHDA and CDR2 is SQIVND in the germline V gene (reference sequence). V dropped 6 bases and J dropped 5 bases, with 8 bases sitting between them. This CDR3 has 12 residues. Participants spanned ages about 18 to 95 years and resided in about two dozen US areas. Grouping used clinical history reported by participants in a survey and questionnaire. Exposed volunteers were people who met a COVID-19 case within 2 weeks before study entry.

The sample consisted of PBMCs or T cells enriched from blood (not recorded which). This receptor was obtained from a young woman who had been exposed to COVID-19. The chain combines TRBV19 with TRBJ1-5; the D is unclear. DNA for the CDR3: TGTGCCAGTAGACGGCAGGATCAGCCCCAGCATTTT. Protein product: CASRRQDQPQHF.